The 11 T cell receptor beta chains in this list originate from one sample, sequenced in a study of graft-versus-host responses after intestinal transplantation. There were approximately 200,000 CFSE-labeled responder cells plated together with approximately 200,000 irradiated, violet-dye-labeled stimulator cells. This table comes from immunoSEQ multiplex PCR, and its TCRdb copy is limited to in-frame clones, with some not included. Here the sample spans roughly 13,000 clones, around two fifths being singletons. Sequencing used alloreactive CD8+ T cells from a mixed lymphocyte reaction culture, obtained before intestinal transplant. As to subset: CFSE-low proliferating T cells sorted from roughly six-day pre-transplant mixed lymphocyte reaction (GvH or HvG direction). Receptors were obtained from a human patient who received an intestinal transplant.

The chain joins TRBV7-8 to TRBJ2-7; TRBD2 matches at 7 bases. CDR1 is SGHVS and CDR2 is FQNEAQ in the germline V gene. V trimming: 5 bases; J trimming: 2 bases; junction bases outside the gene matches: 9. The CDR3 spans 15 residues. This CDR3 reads CASSPRTGGAYEQYF. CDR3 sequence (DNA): TGTGCCAGCAGCCCAAGGACTGGGGGGGCCTACGAGCAGTACTTC. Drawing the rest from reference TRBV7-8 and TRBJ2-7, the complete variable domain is GAGVSQSPRYKVAKRGQDVALRCDPISGHVSLFWYQQALGQGPEFLTYFQNEAQLDKSGLPSDRFFAERPEGSVSTLKIQRTQQEDSAVYLCASSPRTGGAYEQYFGPGTRLTVT.

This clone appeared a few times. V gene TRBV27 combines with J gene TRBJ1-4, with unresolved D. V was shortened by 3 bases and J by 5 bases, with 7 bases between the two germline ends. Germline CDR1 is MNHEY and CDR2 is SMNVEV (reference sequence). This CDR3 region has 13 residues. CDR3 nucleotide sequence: TGTGCCAGCAGTTTTGGACTGAATGAAAAACTGTTTTTT. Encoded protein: CASSFGLNEKLFF.

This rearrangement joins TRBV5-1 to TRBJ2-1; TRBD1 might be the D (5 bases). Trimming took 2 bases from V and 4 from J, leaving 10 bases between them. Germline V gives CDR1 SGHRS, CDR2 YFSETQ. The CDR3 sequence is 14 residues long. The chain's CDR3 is CASSFEQEYNEQFF. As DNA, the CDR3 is TGCGCCAGCAGCTTCGAACAGGAATACAATGAGCAGTTCTTC. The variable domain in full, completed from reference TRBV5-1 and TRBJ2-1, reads KAGVTQTPRYLIKTRGQQVTLSCSPISGHRSVSWYQQTPGQGLQFLFEYFSETQRNKGNFPGRFSGRQFSNSRSEMNVSTLELGDSALYLCASSFEQEYNEQFFGPGTRLTVL.

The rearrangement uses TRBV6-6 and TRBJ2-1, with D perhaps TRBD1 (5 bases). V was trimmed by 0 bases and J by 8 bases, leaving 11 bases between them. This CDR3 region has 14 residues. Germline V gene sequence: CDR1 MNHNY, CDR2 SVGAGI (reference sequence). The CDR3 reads CASSYSHLGDEQFF. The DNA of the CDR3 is TGTGCCAGCAGTTACTCCCACTTAGGGGATGAGCAGTTCTTC.

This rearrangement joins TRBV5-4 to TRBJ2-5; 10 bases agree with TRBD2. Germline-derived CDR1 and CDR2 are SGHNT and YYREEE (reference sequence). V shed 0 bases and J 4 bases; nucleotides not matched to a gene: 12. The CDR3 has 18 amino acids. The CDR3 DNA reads TGTGCCAGCAGCTTGGGGCCGCTAGCGGGAGATGGAGGAGAGACCCAGTACTTC. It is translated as CASSLGPLAGDGGETQYF.

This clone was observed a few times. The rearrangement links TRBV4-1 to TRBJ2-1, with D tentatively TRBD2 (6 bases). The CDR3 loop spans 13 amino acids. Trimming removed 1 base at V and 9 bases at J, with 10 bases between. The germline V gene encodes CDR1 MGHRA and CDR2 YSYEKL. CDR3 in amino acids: CASSQALGGEQFF. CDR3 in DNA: TGCGCCAGCAGCCAAGCTCTGGGGGGTGAGCAGTTCTTC.

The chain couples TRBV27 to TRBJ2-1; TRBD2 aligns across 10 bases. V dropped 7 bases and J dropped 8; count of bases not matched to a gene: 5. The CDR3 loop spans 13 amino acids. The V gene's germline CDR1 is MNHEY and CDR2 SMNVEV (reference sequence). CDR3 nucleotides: TGTGCCAGCATGGCTAGCGGGAGCTATGAGCAGTTCTTC. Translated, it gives CASMASGSYEQFF.

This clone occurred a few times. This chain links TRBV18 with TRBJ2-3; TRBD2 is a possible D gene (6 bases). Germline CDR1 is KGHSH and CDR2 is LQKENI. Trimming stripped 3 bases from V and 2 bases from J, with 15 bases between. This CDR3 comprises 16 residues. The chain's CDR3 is CASSPLGGFYTDTQYF. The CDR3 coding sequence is TGTGCCAGCTCACCTTTGGGGGGATTCTACACAGATACGCAGTATTTT.

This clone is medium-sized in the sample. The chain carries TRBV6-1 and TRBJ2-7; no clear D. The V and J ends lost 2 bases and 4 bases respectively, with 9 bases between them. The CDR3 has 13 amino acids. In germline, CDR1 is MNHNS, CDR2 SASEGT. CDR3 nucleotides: TGTGCCAGCAGTGAAATAAGTAGTTACGAGCAGTACTTC. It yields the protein CASSEISSYEQYF.

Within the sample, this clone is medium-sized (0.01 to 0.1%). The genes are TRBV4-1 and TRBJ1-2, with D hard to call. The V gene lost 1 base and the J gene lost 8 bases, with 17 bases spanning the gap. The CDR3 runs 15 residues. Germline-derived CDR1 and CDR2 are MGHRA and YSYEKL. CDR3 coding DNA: TGCGCCAGCAGCCAAGTCCCAGGAACAACCCAAGGCTACACCTTC. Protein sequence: CASSQVPGTTQGYTF.

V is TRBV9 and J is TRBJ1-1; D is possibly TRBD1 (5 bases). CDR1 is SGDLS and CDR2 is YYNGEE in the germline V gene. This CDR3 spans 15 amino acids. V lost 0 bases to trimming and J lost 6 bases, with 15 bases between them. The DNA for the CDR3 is TGTGCCAGCAGCGTAGAAGGCAGGGTTGTTTCTGAAGCTTTCTTT. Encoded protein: CASSVEGRVVSEAFF.